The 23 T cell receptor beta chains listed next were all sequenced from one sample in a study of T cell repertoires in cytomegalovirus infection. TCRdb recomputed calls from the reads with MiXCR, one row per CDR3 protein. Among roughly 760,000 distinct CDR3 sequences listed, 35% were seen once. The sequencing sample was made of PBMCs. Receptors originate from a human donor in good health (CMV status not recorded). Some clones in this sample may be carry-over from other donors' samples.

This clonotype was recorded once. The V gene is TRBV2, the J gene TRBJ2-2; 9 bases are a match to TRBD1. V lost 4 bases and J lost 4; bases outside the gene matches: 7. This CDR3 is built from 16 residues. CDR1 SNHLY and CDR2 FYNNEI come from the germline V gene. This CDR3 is CASSGKGTGFTGELFF. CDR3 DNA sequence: TGTGCCAGCAGTGGAAAGGGGACAGGGTTCACCGGGGAGCTGTTTTTT.

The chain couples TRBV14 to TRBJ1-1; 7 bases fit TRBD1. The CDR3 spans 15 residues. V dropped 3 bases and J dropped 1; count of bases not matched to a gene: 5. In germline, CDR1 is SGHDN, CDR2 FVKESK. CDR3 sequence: CASSHVRDRNTEAFF. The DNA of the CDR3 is TGTGCCAGCAGCCATGTCCGGGACAGGAACACTGAAGCTTTCTTT.

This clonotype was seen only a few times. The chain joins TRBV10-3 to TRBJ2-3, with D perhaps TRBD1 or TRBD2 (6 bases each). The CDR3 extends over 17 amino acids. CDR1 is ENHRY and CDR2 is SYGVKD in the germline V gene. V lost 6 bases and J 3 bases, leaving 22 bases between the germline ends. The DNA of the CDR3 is TGTGCCATCAGGGAGCCCCTACAGGGAGGCGTAACAGATACGCAGTATTTT. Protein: CAIREPLQGGVTDTQYF.

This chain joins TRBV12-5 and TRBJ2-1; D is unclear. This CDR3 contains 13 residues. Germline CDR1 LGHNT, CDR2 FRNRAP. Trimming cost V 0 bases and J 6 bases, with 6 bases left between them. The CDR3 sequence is CASGLVSSNEQFF. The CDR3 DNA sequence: TGTGCTAGTGGTTTGGTATCGAGCAATGAGCAGTTCTTC. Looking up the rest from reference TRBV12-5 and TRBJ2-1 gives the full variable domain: DARVTQTPRHKVTEMGQEVTMRCQPILGHNTVFWYRQTMMQGLELLAYFRNRAPLDDSGMPKDRFSAEMPDATLATLKIQPSEPRDSAVYFCASGLVSSNEQFFGPGTRLTVL.

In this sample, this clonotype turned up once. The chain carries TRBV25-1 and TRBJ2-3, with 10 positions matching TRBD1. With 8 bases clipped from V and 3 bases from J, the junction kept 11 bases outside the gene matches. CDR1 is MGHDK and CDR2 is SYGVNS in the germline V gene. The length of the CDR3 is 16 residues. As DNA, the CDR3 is TGTGCCAGCCACCCCGGGACAGGGGACAATACAGATACGCAGTATTTT. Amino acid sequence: CASHPGTGDNTDTQYF.

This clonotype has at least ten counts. CDR3 region: CASSLAVLATTYEQYF. The CDR3 coding sequence is TGTGCCAGCAGCTTAGCGGTCCTAGCGACTACCTACGAGCAGTACTTC. The rearrangement uses TRBV7-2 and TRBJ2-7; D might be TRBD2 (6 bases). There are 16 residues in the CDR3. The V end was cut by 0 bases, the J end by 2 bases, with 14 bases between. The germline CDR1 and CDR2 sequences are SGHTA and FQGNSA.

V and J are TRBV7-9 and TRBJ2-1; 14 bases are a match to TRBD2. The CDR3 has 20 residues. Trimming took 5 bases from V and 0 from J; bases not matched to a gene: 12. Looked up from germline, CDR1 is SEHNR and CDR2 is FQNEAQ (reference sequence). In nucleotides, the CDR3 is TGTGCCAGCAGCCACGGACTAGCGGGAGGTCCCCCGAGCTCCTACAATGAGCAGTTCTTC. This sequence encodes CASSHGLAGGPPSSYNEQFF.

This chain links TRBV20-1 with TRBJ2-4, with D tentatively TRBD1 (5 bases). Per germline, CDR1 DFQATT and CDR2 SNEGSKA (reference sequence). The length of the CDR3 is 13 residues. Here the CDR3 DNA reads TGCAGGGCGACAGACTCAGCCAAAAACATTCAGTACTTC. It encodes CRATDSAKNIQYF.

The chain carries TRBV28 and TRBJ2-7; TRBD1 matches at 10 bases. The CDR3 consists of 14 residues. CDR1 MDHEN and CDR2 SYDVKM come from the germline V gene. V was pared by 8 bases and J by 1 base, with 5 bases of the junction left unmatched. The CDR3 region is CASARTGGSYEQYF. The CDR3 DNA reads TGTGCCAGCGCTAGGACAGGGGGTTCCTACGAGCAGTACTTC.

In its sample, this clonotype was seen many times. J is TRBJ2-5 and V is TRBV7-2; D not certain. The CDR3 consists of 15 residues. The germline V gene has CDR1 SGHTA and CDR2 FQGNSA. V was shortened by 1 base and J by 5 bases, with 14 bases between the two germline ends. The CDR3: CASSLVVSRWETQYF. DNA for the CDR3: TGTGCCAGCAGCTTAGTGGTTTCCAGGTGGGAGACCCAGTACTTC.

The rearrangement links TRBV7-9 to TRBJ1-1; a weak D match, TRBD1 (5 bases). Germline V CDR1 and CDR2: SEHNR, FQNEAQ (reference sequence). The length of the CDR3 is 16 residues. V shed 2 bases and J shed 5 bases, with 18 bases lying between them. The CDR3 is CASSLSPGPPDTEAFF. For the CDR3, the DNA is TGTGCCAGCAGCTTATCCCCGGGACCCCCGGATACTGAAGCTTTCTTT.

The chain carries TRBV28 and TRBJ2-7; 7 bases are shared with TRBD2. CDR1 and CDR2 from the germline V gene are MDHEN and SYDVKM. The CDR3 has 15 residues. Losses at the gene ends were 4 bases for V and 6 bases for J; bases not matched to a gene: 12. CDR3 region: CASSSRSSRGGEQYF. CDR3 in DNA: TGTGCCAGCAGTTCCAGGTCAAGTCGCGGGGGCGAGCAGTACTTC.

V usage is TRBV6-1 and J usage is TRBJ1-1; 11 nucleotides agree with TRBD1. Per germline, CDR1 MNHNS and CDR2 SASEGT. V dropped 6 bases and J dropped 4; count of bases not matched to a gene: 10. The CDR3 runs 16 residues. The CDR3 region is CASRSGTGGAFTEAFF. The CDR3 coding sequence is TGTGCCAGCAGATCCGGGACAGGGGGTGCCTTCACTGAAGCTTTCTTT.

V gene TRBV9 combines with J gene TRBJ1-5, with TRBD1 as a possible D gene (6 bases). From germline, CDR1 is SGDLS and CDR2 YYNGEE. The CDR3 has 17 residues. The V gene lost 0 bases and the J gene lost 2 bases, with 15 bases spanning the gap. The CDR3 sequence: CASSVGDRPMGNQPQHF. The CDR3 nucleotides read TGTGCCAGCAGCGTAGGTGACAGGCCAATGGGCAATCAGCCCCAGCATTTT.

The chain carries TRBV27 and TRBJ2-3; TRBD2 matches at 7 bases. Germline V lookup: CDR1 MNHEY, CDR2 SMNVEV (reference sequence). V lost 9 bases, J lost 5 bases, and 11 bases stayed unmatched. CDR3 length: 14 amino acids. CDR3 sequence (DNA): TGTGCCAGGAGCATACTAAGCGGGGTAGATACGCAGTATTTT. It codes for CARSILSGVDTQYF.

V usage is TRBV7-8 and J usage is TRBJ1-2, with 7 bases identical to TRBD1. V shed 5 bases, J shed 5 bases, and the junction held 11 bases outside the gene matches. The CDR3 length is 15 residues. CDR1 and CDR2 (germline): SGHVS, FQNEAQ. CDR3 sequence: CASSLHGQEAYGYTF. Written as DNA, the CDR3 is TGTGCCAGCAGCCTCCACGGACAGGAGGCTTATGGCTACACCTTC.

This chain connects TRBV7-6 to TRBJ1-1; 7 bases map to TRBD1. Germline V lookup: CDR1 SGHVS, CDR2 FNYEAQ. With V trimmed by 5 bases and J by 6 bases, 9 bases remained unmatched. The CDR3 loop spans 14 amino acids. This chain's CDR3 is CASSPNRDSPEAFF. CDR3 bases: TGTGCCAGCAGCCCGAACCGGGACAGTCCTGAAGCTTTCTTT.

CDR3 residues: CASSPRLAGGPIEQFF. CDR3 sequence (DNA): TGCGCCAGCAGCCCTCGACTAGCGGGAGGGCCGATTGAGCAGTTCTTC. This chain connects TRBV4-1 to TRBJ2-1, with TRBD2 identical over 14 bases. V lost 4 bases to trimming and J lost 9 bases; unmatched junction nucleotides: 8. The CDR3 has 16 amino acids. The germline V gene encodes CDR1 MGHRA and CDR2 YSYEKL.

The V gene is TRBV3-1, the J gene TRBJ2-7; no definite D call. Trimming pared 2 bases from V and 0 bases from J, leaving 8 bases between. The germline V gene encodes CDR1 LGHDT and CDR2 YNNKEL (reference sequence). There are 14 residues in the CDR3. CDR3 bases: TGTGCCAGCAGCCAAAAGATAACCTCCTACGAGCAGTACTTC. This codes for CASSQKITSYEQYF.

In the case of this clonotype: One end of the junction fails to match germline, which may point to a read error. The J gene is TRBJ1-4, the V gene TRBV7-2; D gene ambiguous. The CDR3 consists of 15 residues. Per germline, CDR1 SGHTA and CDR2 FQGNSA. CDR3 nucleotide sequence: TGTGCCAGCAGCGACGTCGCACAGAGTAATGAAAAACAGTTTTTT. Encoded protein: CASSDVAQSNEKQFF.

CDR3 in DNA: TGTGCCAGCAGCGTAGCTAGCGGGGTTGGGAATGAGCAGTTCTTC. It encodes CASSVASGVGNEQFF. The V gene is TRBV9, the J gene TRBJ2-1, with 9 nucleotides matching TRBD2. With 0 bases clipped from V and 7 bases from J, the junction kept 5 bases outside the gene matches. This CDR3 spans 15 amino acids. Germline values: CDR1 SGDLS, CDR2 YYNGEE.

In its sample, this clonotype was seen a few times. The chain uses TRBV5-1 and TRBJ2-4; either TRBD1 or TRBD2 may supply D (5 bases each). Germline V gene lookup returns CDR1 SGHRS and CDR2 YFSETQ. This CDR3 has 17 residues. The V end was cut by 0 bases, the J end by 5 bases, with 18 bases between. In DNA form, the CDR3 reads TGCGCCAGCAGCTTGGAGGGGCCCGGGGCTATAGAAAACATTCAGTACTTC. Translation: CASSLEGPGAIENIQYF.

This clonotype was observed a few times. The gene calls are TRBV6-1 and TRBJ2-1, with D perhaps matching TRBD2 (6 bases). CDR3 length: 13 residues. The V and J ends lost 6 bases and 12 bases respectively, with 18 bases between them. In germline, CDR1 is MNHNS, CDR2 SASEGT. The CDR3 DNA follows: TGTGCCAGCAGGGGGACTCGATCGCCGGTGCAGTTCTTC. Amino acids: CASRGTRSPVQFF.